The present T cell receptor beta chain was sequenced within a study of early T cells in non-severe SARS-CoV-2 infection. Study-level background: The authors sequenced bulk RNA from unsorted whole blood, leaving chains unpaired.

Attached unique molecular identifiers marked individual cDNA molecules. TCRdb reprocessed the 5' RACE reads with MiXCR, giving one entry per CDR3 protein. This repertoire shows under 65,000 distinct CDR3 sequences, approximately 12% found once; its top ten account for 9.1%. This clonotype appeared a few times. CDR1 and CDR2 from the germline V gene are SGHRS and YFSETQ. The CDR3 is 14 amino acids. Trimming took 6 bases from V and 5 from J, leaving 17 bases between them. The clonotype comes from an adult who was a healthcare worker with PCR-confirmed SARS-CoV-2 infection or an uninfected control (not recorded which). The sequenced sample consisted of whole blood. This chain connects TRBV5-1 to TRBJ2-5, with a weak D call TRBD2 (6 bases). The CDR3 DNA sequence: TGCGCCAGCAAGTGGGCGCCGGCGGGGGAGACCCAGTACTTC. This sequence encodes CASKWAPAGETQYF.